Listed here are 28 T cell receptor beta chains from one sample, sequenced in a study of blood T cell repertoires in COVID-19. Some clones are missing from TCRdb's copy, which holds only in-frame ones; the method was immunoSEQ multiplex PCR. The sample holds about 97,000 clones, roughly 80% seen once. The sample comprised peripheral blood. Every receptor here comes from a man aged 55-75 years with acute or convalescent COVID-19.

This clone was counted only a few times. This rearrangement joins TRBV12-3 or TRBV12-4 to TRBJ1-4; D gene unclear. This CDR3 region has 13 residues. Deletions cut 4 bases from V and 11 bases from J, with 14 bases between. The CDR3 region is CASSSGYLSKLFF. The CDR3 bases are TGTGCCAGCAGTTCAGGATACCTGAGTAAACTGTTTTTT.

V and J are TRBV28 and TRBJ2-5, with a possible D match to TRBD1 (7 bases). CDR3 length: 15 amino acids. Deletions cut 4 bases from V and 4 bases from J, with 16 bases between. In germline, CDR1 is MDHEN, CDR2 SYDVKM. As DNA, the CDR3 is TGTGCCAGCAGTTCAACAGCCAGGGGGGCAGAGACCCAGTACTTC. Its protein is CASSSTARGAETQYF.

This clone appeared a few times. The CDR3 is CASSLGFPGTGAEAFF. The DNA for the CDR3 is TGCGCCAGCAGCTTAGGATTCCCCGGGACAGGGGCTGAAGCTTTCTTT. J is TRBJ1-1 and V is TRBV5-1; 10 bases fit TRBD1. This CDR3 is built from 16 residues. V lost 2 bases, J lost 6 bases, and 10 bases stayed unmatched. Germline lookup yields CDR1 SGHRS and CDR2 YFSETQ.

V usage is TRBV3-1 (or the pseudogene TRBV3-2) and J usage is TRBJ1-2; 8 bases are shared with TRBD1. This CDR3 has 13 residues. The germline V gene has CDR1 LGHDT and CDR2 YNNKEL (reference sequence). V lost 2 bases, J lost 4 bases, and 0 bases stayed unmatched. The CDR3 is CASSQQGAYGYTF. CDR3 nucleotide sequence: TGTGCCAGCAGCCAACAGGGGGCCTATGGCTACACCTTC.

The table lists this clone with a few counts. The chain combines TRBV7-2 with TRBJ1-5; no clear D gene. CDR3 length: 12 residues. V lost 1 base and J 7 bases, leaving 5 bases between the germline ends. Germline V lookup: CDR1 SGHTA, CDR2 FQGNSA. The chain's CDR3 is CASSLGGQPQHF. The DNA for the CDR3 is TGTGCCAGCAGCTTAGGAGGGCAGCCCCAGCATTTT. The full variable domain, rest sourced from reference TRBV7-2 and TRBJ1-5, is GAGVSQSPSNKVTEKGKDVELRCDPISGHTALYWYRQSLGQGLEFLIYFQGNSAPDKSGLPSDRFSAERTGGSVSTLTIQRTQQEDSAVYLCASSLGGQPQHFGDGTRLSIL.

CDR3 loop: CASTSAGRETQYF. In DNA, the CDR3 is TGTGCCAGCACGAGCGCAGGGAGGGAGACCCAGTACTTC. This rearrangement joins TRBV12-3 or TRBV12-4 to TRBJ2-5, with TRBD2 as a possible D gene (6 bases). The germline V and J ends were trimmed by 7 bases and 5 bases, with 14 bases remaining between them. There are 13 residues in the CDR3.

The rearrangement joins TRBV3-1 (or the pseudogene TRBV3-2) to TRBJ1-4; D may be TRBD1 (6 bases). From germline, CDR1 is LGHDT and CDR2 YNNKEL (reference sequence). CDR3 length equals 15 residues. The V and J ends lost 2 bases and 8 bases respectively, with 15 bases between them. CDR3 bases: TGTGCCAGCAGCCAAAGGGGGGGAGGGGAAGAAAAACTGTTTTTT. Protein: CASSQRGGGEEKLFF.

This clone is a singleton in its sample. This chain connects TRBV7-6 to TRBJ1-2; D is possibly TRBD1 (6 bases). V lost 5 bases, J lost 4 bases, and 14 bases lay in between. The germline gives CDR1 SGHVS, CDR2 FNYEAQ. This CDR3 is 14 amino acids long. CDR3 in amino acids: CASSPPTGTYGYTF. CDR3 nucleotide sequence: TGTGCCAGCAGCCCCCCAACAGGGACCTATGGCTACACCTTC.

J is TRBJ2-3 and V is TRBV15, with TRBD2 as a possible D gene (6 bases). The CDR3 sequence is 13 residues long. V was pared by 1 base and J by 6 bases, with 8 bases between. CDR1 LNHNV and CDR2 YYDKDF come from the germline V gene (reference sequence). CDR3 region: CATSRVGRDTQYF. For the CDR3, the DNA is TGTGCCACCAGCAGAGTTGGGAGGGATACGCAGTATTTT.

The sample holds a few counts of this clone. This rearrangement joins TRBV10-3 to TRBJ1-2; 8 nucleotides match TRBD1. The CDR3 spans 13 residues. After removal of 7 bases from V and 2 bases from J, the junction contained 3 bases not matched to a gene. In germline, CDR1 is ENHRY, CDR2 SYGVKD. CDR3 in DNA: TGTGCCATCACCAGACAGGGGAACTATGGCTACACCTTC. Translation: CAITRQGNYGYTF.

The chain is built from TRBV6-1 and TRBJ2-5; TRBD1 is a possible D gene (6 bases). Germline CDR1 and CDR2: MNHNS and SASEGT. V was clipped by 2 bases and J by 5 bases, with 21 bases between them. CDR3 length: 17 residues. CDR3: CASSELGGWGAEETQYF. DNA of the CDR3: TGTGCCAGCAGTGAATTAGGGGGTTGGGGCGCGGAGGAGACCCAGTACTTC.

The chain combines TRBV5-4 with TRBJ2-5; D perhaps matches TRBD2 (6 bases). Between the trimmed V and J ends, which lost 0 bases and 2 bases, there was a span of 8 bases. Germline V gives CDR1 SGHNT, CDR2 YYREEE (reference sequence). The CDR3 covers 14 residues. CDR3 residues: CASSLGGVQETQYF. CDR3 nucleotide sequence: TGTGCCAGCAGCTTGGGGGGGGTTCAAGAGACCCAGTACTTC.

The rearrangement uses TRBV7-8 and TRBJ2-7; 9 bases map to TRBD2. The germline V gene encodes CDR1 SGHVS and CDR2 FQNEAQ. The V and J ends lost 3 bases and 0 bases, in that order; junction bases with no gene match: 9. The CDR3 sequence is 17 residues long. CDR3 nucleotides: TGTGCCAGCAGCTTTGGTTTAGCGGGAGTAGGCTCCTACGAGCAGTACTTC. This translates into CASSFGLAGVGSYEQYF.

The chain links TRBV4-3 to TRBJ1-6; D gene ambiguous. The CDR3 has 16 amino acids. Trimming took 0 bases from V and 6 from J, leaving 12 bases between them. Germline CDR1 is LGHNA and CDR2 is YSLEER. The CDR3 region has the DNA TGCGCCAGCAGCCAAGATCCCCAGGCCGTTAATTCACCCCTCCACTTT. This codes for CASSQDPQAVNSPLHF.

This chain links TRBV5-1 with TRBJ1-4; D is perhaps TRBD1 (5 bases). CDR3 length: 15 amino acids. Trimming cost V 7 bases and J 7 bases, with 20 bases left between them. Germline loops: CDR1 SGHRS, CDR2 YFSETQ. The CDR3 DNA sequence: TGCGCCAGCCGATCCGGGGGTCGGGGGTTTGAAAAACTGTTTTTT. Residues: CASRSGGRGFEKLFF.

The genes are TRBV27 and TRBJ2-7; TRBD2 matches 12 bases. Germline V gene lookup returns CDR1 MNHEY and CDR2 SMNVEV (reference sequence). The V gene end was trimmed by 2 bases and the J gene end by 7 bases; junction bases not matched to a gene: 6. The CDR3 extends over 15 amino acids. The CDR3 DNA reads TGTGCCAGCAGTTTAATGGGACTAGCGGGCGGGGAGCAGTACTTC. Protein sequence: CASSLMGLAGGEQYF.

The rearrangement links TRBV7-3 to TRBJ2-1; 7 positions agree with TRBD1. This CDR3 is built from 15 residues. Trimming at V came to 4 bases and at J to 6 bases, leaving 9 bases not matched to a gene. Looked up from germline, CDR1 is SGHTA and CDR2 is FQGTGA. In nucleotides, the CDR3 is TGTGCCAGCAGCTCCACAGGGGCCGCTGGCAATGAGCAGTTCTTC. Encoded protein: CASSSTGAAGNEQFF. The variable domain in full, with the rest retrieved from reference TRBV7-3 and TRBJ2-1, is GAGVSQTPSNKVTEKGKYVELRCDPISGHTALYWYRQSLGQGPEFLIYFQGTGAADDSGLPNDRFFAVRPEGSVSTLKIQRTERGDSAVYLCASSSTGAAGNEQFFGPGTRLTVL.

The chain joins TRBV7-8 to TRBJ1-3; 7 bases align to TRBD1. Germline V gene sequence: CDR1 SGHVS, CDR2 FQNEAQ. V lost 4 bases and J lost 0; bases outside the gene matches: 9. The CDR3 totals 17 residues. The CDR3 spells CASSYEITGVSGNTIYF. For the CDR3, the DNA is TGTGCCAGCAGCTACGAAATTACAGGGGTCTCTGGAAACACCATATATTTT. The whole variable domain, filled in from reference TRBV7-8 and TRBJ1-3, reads GAGVSQSPRYKVAKRGQDVALRCDPISGHVSLFWYQQALGQGPEFLTYFQNEAQLDKSGLPSDRFFAERPEGSVSTLKIQRTQQEDSAVYLCASSYEITGVSGNTIYFGEGSWLTVV.

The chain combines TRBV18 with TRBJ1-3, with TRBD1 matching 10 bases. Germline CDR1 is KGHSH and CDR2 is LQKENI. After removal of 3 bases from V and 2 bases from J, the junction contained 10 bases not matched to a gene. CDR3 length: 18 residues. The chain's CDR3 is CASSPYLGQGEAGNTIYF. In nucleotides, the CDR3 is TGTGCCAGCTCACCCTACCTCGGACAGGGGGAAGCTGGAAACACCATATATTTT. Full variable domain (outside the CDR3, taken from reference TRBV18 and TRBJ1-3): NAGVMQNPRHLVRRRGQEARLRCSPMKGHSHVYWYRQLPEEGLKFMVYLQKENIIDESGMPKERFSAEFPKEGPSILRIQQVVRGDSAAYFCASSPYLGQGEAGNTIYFGEGSWLTVV.

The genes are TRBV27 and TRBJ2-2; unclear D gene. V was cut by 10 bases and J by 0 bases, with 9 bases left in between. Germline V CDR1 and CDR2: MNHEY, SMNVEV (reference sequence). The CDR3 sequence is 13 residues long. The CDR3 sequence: CATISTNTGELFF. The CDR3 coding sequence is TGTGCCACCATCTCTACGAACACCGGGGAGCTGTTTTTT.

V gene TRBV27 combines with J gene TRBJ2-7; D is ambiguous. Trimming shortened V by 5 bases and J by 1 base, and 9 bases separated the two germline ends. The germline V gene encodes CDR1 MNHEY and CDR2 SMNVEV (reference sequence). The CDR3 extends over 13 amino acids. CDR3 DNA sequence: TGTGCCAGCAGTACCTCCTATTCCTACGAGCAGTACTTC. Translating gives CASSTSYSYEQYF.

The CDR3 loop reads CASSSPGTSGGAPGELFF. CDR3 DNA: TGTGCCAGCAGCTCACCCGGGACTAGCGGGGGGGCTCCCGGGGAGCTGTTTTTT. The rearrangement links TRBV5-4 to TRBJ2-2; TRBD2 aligns across 16 bases. In germline, CDR1 is SGHNT, CDR2 YYREEE (reference sequence). CDR3 length: 18 amino acids. V shed 3 bases, J shed 6 bases, and the junction held 8 bases outside the gene matches.

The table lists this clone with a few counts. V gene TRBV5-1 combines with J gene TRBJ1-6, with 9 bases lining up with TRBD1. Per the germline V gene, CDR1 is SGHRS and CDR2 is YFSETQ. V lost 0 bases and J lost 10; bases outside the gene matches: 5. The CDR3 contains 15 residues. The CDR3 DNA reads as TGCGCCAGCAGCTTGGCCGGGACAGGGCTCTCACCCCTCCACTTT. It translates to CASSLAGTGLSPLHF.

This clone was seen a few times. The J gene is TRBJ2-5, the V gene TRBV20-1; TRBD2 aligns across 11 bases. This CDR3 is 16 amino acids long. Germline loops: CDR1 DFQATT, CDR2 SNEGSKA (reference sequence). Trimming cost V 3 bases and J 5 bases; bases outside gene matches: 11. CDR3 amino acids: CSASDGTSGWGETQYF. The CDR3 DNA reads TGCAGTGCTAGTGACGGGACTAGCGGATGGGGGGAGACCCAGTACTTC.

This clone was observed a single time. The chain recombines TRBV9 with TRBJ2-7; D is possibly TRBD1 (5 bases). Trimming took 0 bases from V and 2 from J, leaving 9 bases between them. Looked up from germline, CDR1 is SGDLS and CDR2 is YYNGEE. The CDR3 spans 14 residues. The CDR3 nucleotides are TGTGCCAGCAGCGTAGAGGAAGGGGCCTACGAGCAGTACTTC. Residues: CASSVEEGAYEQYF.

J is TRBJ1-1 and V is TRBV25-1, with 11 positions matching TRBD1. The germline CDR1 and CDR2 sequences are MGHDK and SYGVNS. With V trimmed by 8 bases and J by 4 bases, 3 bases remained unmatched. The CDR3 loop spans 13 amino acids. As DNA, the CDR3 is TGTGCCAGCGTCGGGACAGGGGGCACTGAAGCTTTCTTT. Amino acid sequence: CASVGTGGTEAFF.

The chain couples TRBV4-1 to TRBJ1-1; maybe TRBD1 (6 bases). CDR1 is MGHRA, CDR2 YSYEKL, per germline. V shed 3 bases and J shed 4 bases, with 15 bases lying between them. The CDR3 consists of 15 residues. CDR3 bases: TGCGCCAGCAGCCAGGGGGCGTTGAGGATCACTGAAGCTTTCTTT. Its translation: CASSQGALRITEAFF.

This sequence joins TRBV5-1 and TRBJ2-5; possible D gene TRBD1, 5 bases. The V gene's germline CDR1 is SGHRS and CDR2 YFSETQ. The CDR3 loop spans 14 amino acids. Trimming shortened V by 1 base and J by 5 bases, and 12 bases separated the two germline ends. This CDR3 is CASSLSAGKETQYF. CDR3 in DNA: TGCGCCAGCAGCTTGTCGGCAGGGAAGGAGACCCAGTACTTC.